This T cell receptor beta chain was sequenced for a study of cytomegalovirus exposure and HLA in healthy donors. Overall study findings and caveats: With later analysis, a missense DCLRE1C variant became linked to TCR beta V- and J-gene trimming. Per a prior analysis, the majority of TCR beta V segments were productive roughly 90% or roughly 30% of the time.

It was with 60 Vbeta and 13 Jbeta primers that the PCR ran. This table comes from immunoSEQ multiplex PCR, and its TCRdb copy is limited to in-frame clones, with some not included. The data show about 43,000 clones, roughly half seen once. As to this clone: Its cognate antigen is unknown.

CDR1 is MDHEN and CDR2 is SYDVKM in the germline V gene. The CDR3 extends over 11 amino acids. The V end lost 5 bases, the J end lost 11 bases, and 12 bases lay between the germline ends. Sequencing input: PBMCs. The V gene is TRBV28, the J gene TRBJ1-1, with D possibly TRBD1 on 6 matching bases. The clonotype was recovered from a man in his sixties in good health and CMV-seronegative. CDR3 residues: CASSPYREAFF. CDR3 coding DNA: TGTGCCAGCAGTCCCTACAGGGAGGCTTTCTTT. The full variable domain, with the rest looked up from reference TRBV28 and TRBJ1-1, is DVKVTQSSRYLVKRTGEKVFLECVQDMDHENMFWYRQDPGLGLRLIYFSYDVKMKEKGDIPEGYSVSREKKERFSLILESASTNQTSMYLCASSPYREAFFGQGTRLTVV.